This T cell receptor beta chain emerged from a study of cytomegalovirus exposure and HLA in healthy donors. With regard to this clone: Antigen specificity is unknown.

V lost 4 bases to trimming and J lost 6 bases, with 14 bases between them. There are 13 residues in the CDR3. Germline CDR1 and CDR2: SGHRS and YFSETQ. Study-wide findings and caveats: Sequencing likely generated an artifact that appeared as a cluster of highly shared sequence variants. Reports indicate that TCR beta sequences accurately predicted the HLA-A and HLA-B alleles of most subjects. According to a later analysis, most TCR beta chains associated with CMV appeared HLA-restricted. When analyzed later, a missense DCLRE1C variant was found to be linked to TCR beta V- and J-gene trimming.

Researchers ran the PCR with 60 Vbeta and 13 Jbeta primers. This table comes from immunoSEQ multiplex PCR, and its TCRdb copy is limited to in-frame clones, with some not included. Among about 160,000 clones listed, about three quarters were seen once. This clonotype originated in a female donor in good health and CMV-seronegative. The sequencing sample was made of PBMCs. The chain uses TRBV5-1 and TRBJ2-7; TRBD2 is a possible D gene (6 bases). DNA for the CDR3: TGCGCCAGCAGCGTCGTGGGGGGAGGCGAGCAGTACTTC. Its translation: CASSVVGGGEQYF. The whole variable domain, filled in from reference TRBV5-1 and TRBJ2-7, reads KAGVTQTPRYLIKTRGQQVTLSCSPISGHRSVSWYQQTPGQGLQFLFEYFSETQRNKGNFPGRFSGRQFSNSRSEMNVSTLELGDSALYLCASSVVGGGEQYFGPGTRLTVT.